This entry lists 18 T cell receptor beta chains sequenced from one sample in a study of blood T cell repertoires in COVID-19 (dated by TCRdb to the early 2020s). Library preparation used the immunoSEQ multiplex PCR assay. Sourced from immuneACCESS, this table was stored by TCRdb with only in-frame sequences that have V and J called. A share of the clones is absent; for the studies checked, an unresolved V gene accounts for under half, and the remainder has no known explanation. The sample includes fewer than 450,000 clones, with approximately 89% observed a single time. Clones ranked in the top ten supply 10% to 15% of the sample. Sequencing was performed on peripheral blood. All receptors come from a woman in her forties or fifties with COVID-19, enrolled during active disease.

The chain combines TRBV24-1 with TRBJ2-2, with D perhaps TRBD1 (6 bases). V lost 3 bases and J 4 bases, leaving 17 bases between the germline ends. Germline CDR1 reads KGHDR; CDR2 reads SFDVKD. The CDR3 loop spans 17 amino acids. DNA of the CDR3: TGTGCCACCAGTGATCCTTCCAGGGGCGGAAGCACCGGGGAGCTGTTTTTT. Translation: CATSDPSRGGSTGELFF.

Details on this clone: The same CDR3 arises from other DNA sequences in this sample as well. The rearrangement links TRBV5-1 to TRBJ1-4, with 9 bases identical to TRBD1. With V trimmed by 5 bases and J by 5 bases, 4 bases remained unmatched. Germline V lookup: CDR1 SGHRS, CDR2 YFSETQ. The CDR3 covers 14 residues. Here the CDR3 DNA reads TGCGCCAGCAGTCCGGGACAGGGAAATGAAAAACTGTTTTTT. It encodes CASSPGQGNEKLFF.

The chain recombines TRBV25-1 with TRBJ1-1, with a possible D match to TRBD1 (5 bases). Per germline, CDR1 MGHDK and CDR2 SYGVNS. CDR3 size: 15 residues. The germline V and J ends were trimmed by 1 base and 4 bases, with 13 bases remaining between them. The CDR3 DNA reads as TGTGCCAGCAGTGAATTCGCAGGGTCGGTCACTGAAGCTTTCTTT. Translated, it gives CASSEFAGSVTEAFF. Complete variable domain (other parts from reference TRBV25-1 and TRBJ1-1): EADIYQTPRYLVIGTGKKITLECSQTMGHDKMYWYQQDPGMELHLIHYSYGVNSTEKGDLSSESTVSRIRTEHFPLTLESARPSHTSQYLCASSEFAGSVTEAFFGQGTRLTVV.

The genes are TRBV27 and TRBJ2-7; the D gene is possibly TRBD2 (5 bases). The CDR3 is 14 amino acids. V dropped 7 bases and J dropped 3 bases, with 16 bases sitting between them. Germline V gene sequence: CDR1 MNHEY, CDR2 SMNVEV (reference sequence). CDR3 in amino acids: CASTSVRENYEQYF. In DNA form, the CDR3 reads TGTGCCAGCACTTCGGTCCGGGAAAACTACGAGCAGTACTTC.

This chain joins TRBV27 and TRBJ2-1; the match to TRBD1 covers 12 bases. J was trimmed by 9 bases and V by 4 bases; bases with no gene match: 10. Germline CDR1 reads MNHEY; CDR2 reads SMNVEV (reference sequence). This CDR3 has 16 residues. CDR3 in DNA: TGTGCCAGCAGTTCCTCCAGGGACAGGGGGCGGGGTGAGCAGTTCTTC. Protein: CASSSSRDRGRGEQFF.

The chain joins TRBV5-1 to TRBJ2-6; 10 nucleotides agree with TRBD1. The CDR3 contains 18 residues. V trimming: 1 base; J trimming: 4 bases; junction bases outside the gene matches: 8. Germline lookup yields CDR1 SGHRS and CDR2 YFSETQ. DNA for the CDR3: TGCGCCAGCAGCTTGCGCTGGGACAGGGGTTCAGGGGCCAACGTCCTGACTTTC. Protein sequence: CASSLRWDRGSGANVLTF.

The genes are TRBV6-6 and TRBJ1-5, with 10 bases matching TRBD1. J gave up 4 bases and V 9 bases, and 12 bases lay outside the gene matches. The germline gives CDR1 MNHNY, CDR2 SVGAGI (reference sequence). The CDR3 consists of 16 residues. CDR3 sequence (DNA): TGTGCCAGTCACGATCCTGACAGGGGGCAAAATCAGCCCCAGCATTTT. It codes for CASHDPDRGQNQPQHF.

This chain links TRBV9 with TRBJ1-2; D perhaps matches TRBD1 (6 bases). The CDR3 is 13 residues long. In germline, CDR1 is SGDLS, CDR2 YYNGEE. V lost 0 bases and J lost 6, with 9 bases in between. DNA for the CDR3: TGTGCCAGCAGCGTAGGGACAGCCCATGGCTACACCTTC. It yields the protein CASSVGTAHGYTF.

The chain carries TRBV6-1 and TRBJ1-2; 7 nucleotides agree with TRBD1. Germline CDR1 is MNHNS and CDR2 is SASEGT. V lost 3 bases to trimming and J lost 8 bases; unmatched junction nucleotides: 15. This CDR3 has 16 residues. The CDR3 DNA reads TGTGCCAGCAGTGACCCTACAGAGGGGGCCCTAAAGGGCTACACCTTC. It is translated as CASSDPTEGALKGYTF.

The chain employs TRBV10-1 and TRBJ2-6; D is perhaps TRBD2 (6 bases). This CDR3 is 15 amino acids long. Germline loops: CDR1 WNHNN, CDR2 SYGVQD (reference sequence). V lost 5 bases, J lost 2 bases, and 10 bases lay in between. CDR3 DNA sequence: TGCGCCAGCAGTCCCGGAGGGGCTGGGGCCAACGTCCTGACTTTC. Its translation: CASSPGGAGANVLTF.

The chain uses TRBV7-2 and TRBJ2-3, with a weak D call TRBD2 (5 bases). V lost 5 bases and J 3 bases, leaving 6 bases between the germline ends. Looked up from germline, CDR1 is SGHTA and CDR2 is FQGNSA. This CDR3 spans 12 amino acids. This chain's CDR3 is CASSRTTDTQYF. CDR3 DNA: TGTGCCAGCAGCAGGACTACAGATACGCAGTATTTT. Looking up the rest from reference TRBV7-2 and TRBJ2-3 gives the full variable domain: GAGVSQSPSNKVTEKGKDVELRCDPISGHTALYWYRQSLGQGLEFLIYFQGNSAPDKSGLPSDRFSAERTGGSVSTLTIQRTQQEDSAVYLCASSRTTDTQYFGPGTRLTVL.

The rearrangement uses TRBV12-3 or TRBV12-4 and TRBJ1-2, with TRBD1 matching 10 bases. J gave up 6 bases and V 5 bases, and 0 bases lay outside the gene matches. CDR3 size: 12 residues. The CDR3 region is CASSGQGDGYTF. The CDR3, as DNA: TGTGCCAGCAGTGGACAGGGGGATGGCTACACCTTC.

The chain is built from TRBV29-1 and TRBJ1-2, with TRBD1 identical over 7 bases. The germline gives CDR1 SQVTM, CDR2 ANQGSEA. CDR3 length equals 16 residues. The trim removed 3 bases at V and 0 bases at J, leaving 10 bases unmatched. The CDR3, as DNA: TGCAGCGTTGATAAGGTCGGGACAGCCTCTAACTATGGCTACACCTTC. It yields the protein CSVDKVGTASNYGYTF.

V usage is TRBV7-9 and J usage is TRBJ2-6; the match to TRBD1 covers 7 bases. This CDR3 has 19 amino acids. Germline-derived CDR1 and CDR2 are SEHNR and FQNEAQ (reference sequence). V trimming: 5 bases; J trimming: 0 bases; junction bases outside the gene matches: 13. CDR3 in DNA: TGTGCCAGCAGCCCCCGGTCGAGGGGGCCGTACTCTGGGGCCAACGTCCTGACTTTC. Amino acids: CASSPRSRGPYSGANVLTF.

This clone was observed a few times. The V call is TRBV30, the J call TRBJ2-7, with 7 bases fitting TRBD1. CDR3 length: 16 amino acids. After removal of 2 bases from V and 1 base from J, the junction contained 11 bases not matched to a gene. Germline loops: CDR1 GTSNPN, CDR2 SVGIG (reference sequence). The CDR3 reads CAWSQYGTAGSYEQYF. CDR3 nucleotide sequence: TGTGCCTGGAGTCAATACGGGACAGCCGGTTCCTACGAGCAGTACTTC.

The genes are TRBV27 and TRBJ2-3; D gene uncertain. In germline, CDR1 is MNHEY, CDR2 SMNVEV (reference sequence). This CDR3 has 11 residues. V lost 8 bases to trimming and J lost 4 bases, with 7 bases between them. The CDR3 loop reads CASRRADTQYF. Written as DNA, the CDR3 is TGTGCCAGCCGGAGAGCAGATACGCAGTATTTT.

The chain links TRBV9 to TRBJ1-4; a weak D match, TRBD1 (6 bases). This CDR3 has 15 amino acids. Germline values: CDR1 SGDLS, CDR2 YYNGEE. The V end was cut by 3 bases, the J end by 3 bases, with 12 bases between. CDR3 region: CASSAAQGANEKLFF. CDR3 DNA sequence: TGTGCCAGCAGCGCTGCACAGGGCGCTAATGAAAAACTGTTTTTT.

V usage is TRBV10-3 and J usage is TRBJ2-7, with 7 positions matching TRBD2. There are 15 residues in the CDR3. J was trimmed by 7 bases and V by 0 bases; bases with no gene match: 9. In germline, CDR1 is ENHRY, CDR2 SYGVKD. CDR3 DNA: TGTGCCATCAGTGAGTCGGTAGGAGGGGAGGGGGAGCAGTACTTC. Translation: CAISESVGGEGEQYF.